Following are 26 T cell receptor beta chains from one sample sequenced in a study of T cell repertoires in cytomegalovirus infection. TCRdb reprocessed the reads via MiXCR and lists one record per CDR3 protein. The sample contains roughly 500,000 distinct CDR3 sequences, 33% of which appear only once. Their cognate antigens are unknown. This specimen was cultured PBMCs, taken from culture after CMV antigen stimulation. The receptors come from a human donor in good health (CMV status not recorded). Some clones in this sample may be carry-over from other donors' samples.

This clonotype has a handful of counts. The chain recombines TRBV7-2 with TRBJ1-5; D is unclear. The germline CDR1 and CDR2 sequences are SGHTA and FQGNSA. The V gene lost 5 bases and the J gene lost 0 bases, with 29 bases spanning the gap. This CDR3 is 21 amino acids long. CDR3 in amino acids: CASSPEGGSAHTRYSNQPQHF. The DNA for the CDR3 is TGTGCCAGCAGCCCAGAGGGAGGCAGCGCTCACACTCGGTATAGCAATCAGCCCCAGCATTTT.

V and J are TRBV19 and TRBJ2-7, with a tentative D call TRBD2 (6 bases). Trimming took off 1 base at V and 6 bases at J, with 16 bases between the two ends. The CDR3 runs to 15 residues. In germline, CDR1 is LNHDA, CDR2 SQIVND (reference sequence). The CDR3, as DNA: TGTGCCAGTAGTATAGGTATGGTTCGGGGAGGCGAGCAGTACTTC. Amino acid sequence: CASSIGMVRGGEQYF.

The chain couples TRBV12-3 or TRBV12-4 to TRBJ2-5, with 9 bases that match TRBD1. The CDR3 runs 15 residues. Trimming at V came to 3 bases and at J to 4 bases, leaving 6 bases not matched to a gene. CDR3 sequence (DNA): TGTGCCAGCAGTTTGGCGCCGGGACAGGGAGAGACCCAGTACTTC. It encodes CASSLAPGQGETQYF.

The gene calls are TRBV6-2 or TRBV6-3 and TRBJ2-1; tentative D call: TRBD2 (5 bases). The CDR3 is 18 amino acids. The V end was cut by 8 bases, the J end by 9 bases, with 32 bases between. CDR1 and CDR2 from the germline V gene are MNHEY and SVGEGT. CDR3 loop: CASGEQRRTSRSYGEQFF. The CDR3 DNA is TGTGCCAGCGGCGAGCAGCGGCGGACCTCCAGGAGTTACGGTGAGCAGTTCTTC.

In its sample, this clonotype was seen a few times. V and J are TRBV6-1 and TRBJ2-3, with TRBD2 matching over 9 bases. CDR1 is MNHNS and CDR2 is SASEGT in the germline V gene. V dropped 5 bases and J dropped 8; count of bases not matched to a gene: 11. The CDR3 sequence is 15 residues long. Written as DNA, the CDR3 is TGTGCCAGCAGTTCTCCTGGGCTAGCGGGAACTACGCAGTATTTT. This gives the protein CASSSPGLAGTTQYF.

The chain is built from TRBV19 and TRBJ1-1; 7 bases align to TRBD1. The germline V gene has CDR1 LNHDA and CDR2 SQIVND (reference sequence). This CDR3 contains 14 residues. J was trimmed by 3 bases and V by 8 bases; bases with no gene match: 9. The CDR3 protein is CASHLQGMYTEAFF. The CDR3 bases are TGTGCCAGTCACTTACAGGGGATGTACACTGAAGCTTTCTTT.

This clonotype was counted a single time. The chain uses TRBV20-1 and TRBJ1-6; D not resolved. The CDR3 is 13 residues long. From germline, CDR1 is DFQATT and CDR2 SNEGSKA (reference sequence). Trimming pared 3 bases from V and 10 bases from J, leaving 13 bases between. The CDR3 sequence: CSARGSTPSPLHF. CDR3 sequence (DNA): TGCAGTGCTAGGGGTAGTACACCCTCACCCCTCCACTTT.

This clonotype has just a few counts. The V and J genes are TRBV4-3 and TRBJ2-2; TRBD2 is a possible D gene (5 bases). The CDR3 runs to 16 residues. Germline CDR1 LGHNA, CDR2 YSLEER. Trimming stripped 0 bases from V and 2 bases from J, with 10 bases between. This CDR3 is CASSQDWRLNTGELFF. The DNA for the CDR3 is TGCGCCAGCAGCCAAGATTGGAGGCTTAACACCGGGGAGCTGTTTTTT.

The chain has TRBV7-2 and TRBJ2-2; D is undetermined. Trimming cost V 5 bases and J 8 bases, with 12 bases left between them. CDR1 SGHTA and CDR2 FQGNSA come from the germline V gene. This CDR3 spans 13 amino acids. The CDR3 DNA reads as TGTGCCAGCAGCCCCGGCGTTAAGGGGGAGCTGTTTTTT. It specifies CASSPGVKGELFF.

This clonotype has only a few counts. The chain couples TRBV28 to TRBJ2-1; 10 nucleotides line up with TRBD2. The V segment lost 3 bases and the J segment 7 bases; nucleotides outside the gene matches: 9. In germline, CDR1 is MDHEN, CDR2 SYDVKM. The length of the CDR3 is 16 residues. The CDR3 region is CASSLGLAGVRNEQFF. CDR3 sequence (DNA): TGTGCCAGCAGTTTGGGGCTAGCGGGAGTACGGAATGAGCAGTTCTTC.

The chain couples TRBV27 to TRBJ2-7; 7 bases agree with TRBD2. V trimming: 6 bases; J trimming: 3 bases; junction bases outside the gene matches: 11. Germline CDR1 and CDR2: MNHEY and SMNVEV (reference sequence). The CDR3 covers 15 residues. The CDR3 coding sequence is TGTGCCAGCAGCCAAGAACCCGGACTAGTCTACGAGCAGTACTTC. It codes for CASSQEPGLVYEQYF.

This clonotype appeared once. The chain uses TRBV30 and TRBJ2-1, with a possible D match to TRBD2 (6 bases). V lost 3 bases and J lost 6, with 15 bases in between. Germline CDR1 GTSNPN, CDR2 SVGIG (reference sequence). The CDR3 is made up of 14 amino acids. The CDR3 region is CAWRTGLAINEQFF. CDR3 sequence (DNA): TGTGCCTGGAGAACTGGGCTAGCGATCAATGAGCAGTTCTTC. The whole variable domain, remainder taken from reference TRBV30 and TRBJ2-1, is SQTIHQWPATLVQPVGSPLSLECTVEGTSNPNLYWYRQAAGRGLQLLFYSVGIGQISSEVPQNLSASRPQDRQFILSSKKLLLSDSGFYLCAWRTGLAINEQFFGPGTRLTVL.

This clonotype was counted only a few times. This chain uses TRBV19 with TRBJ1-2, with 9 bases lining up with TRBD1. The germline V gene encodes CDR1 LNHDA and CDR2 SQIVND (reference sequence). V trimming: 5 bases; J trimming: 7 bases; junction bases outside the gene matches: 8. CDR3 length equals 14 residues. CDR3 sequence: CASSGGQGISGYTF. CDR3 DNA: TGTGCCAGTAGTGGAGGACAGGGGATAAGTGGCTACACCTTC.

The chain has TRBV6-2 or TRBV6-3 and TRBJ1-5, with a weak D call TRBD1 (5 bases). This CDR3 has 15 amino acids. V lost 7 bases to trimming and J lost 0 bases, with 13 bases between them. CDR1 is MNHEY and CDR2 is SVGEGT in the germline V gene. The CDR3 reads CASMRGLYSNQPQHF. The CDR3 DNA reads TGTGCCAGCATGAGGGGCCTCTATAGCAATCAGCCCCAGCATTTT.

This clonotype was observed many times. The V and J genes are TRBV7-2 and TRBJ1-2, with D hard to call. The germline V gene encodes CDR1 SGHTA and CDR2 FQGNSA. Trimming pared 1 base from V and 7 bases from J, leaving 16 bases between. The CDR3 length is 15 residues. The CDR3 loop is CASSLDSRISIGYTF. The CDR3 DNA reads TGTGCCAGCAGCTTAGACAGCAGGATTTCTATTGGCTACACCTTC.

This clonotype has just a few counts. The chain is built from TRBV11-2 and TRBJ2-7; 10 bases are a match to TRBD1. Per the germline V gene, CDR1 is SGHAT and CDR2 is FQNNGV. This CDR3 comprises 16 residues. Unmatched junction bases numbered 9, after V lost 5 bases and J lost 2 bases. The CDR3 DNA is TGTGCCAGCAGCGCAGCGACGGGACAGGGGACCTACGAGCAGTACTTC. Encoded protein: CASSAATGQGTYEQYF.

This chain joins TRBV6-5 and TRBJ2-1; D is perhaps TRBD1 (7 bases). Per the germline V gene, CDR1 is MNHEY and CDR2 is SVGAGI. V was shortened by 0 bases and J by 9 bases, with 12 bases between the two germline ends. The CDR3 is 14 amino acids. In DNA, the CDR3 is TGTGCCAGCAGTTACTCTGGGCAGGGGGGTGAGCAGTTCTTC. Its protein product is CASSYSGQGGEQFF.

This clonotype was counted a few times. This chain uses TRBV11-2 with TRBJ2-5; no firm D call. Germline CDR1 is SGHAT and CDR2 is FQNNGV. The CDR3 totals 13 residues. V dropped 1 base and J dropped 3 bases, with 6 bases sitting between them. The CDR3 protein is CASSLVPKETQYF. The CDR3 nucleotides read TGTGCCAGCAGCTTAGTCCCCAAAGAGACCCAGTACTTC.

This chain connects TRBV20-1 to TRBJ1-6; 8 nucleotides line up with TRBD1. CDR3 length: 14 residues. The trim removed 5 bases at V and 7 bases at J, leaving 7 bases unmatched. Germline loops: CDR1 DFQATT, CDR2 SNEGSKA (reference sequence). In nucleotides, the CDR3 is TGCAGTGCTCAACTCGGGACAGGAAATTCACCCCTCCACTTT. Translation gives CSAQLGTGNSPLHF.

The V and J genes are TRBV11-1 and TRBJ2-3, with no clear D. Per the germline V gene, CDR1 is SGHAT and CDR2 is FQDESV (reference sequence). Trimming pared 1 base from V and 3 bases from J, leaving 8 bases between. This CDR3 is built from 14 residues. The chain's CDR3 is CASSLVWRTDTQYF. The CDR3 nucleotides read TGTGCCAGCAGCTTAGTCTGGAGAACAGATACGCAGTATTTT. The variable domain in full, with the rest retrieved from reference TRBV11-1 and TRBJ2-3, is EAEVAQSPRYKITEKSQAVAFWCDPISGHATLYWYRQILGQGPELLVQFQDESVVDDSQLPKDRFSAERLKGVDSTLKIQPAELGDSAMYLCASSLVWRTDTQYFGPGTRLTVL.

V and J are TRBV5-4 and TRBJ1-1; no definite D call. The CDR3 spans 14 residues. CDR1 is SGHNT, CDR2 YYREEE, per germline (reference sequence). The V end was cut by 0 bases, the J end by 1 base, with 7 bases between. As DNA, the CDR3 is TGTGCCAGCAGCTTGGAGGTAGCGAACACTGAAGCTTTCTTT. It encodes CASSLEVANTEAFF.

V gene TRBV2 combines with J gene TRBJ1-5; 8 bases fit TRBD1. The CDR3 contains 13 residues. Trimming took 8 bases from V and 8 from J; bases not matched to a gene: 8. Germline loops: CDR1 SNHLY, CDR2 FYNNEI. For the CDR3, the DNA is TGTGCCAGCCGACAGGGGAGAAGGGAGCCCCAGCATTTT. It encodes CASRQGRREPQHF.

V and J are TRBV19 and TRBJ1-1, with no clear D. Germline values: CDR1 LNHDA, CDR2 SQIVND (reference sequence). Between the trimmed V and J ends, which lost 3 bases and 4 bases, there was a span of 9 bases. The CDR3 is made up of 13 amino acids. CDR3 residues: CASSIFEGTEAFF. CDR3 DNA: TGTGCCAGTAGTATCTTTGAGGGCACTGAAGCTTTCTTT.

This clonotype was recorded once. The chain uses TRBV20-1 and TRBJ2-5, with TRBD2 matching 7 bases. V dropped 4 bases and J dropped 1; count of bases not matched to a gene: 3. This CDR3 spans 13 amino acids. Germline CDR1 reads DFQATT; CDR2 reads SNEGSKA (reference sequence). The CDR3 DNA sequence: TGCAGTGCTATCACGGGGGGCCAAGAGACCCAGTACTTC. Encoded protein: CSAITGGQETQYF.

This clonotype has only a few counts. The CDR3 spells CASSFFPLSRADQPQHF. The DNA of the CDR3 is TGTGCCAGCAGTTTCTTTCCCCTGAGCAGGGCGGATCAGCCCCAGCATTTT. The chain employs TRBV12-3 or TRBV12-4 and TRBJ1-5, with D tentatively TRBD1 (5 bases). V was shortened by 3 bases and J by 5 bases, with 20 bases between the two germline ends. CDR3 length equals 17 residues.

The chain recombines TRBV19 with TRBJ1-1; D unclear. Germline CDR1 reads LNHDA; CDR2 reads SQIVND (reference sequence). The CDR3 extends over 15 amino acids. Trimming removed 6 bases from V and 1 base from J, with 15 bases in between. CDR3 sequence reads: CASSPGRSPNTEAFF. CDR3 sequence (DNA): TGTGCCAGTAGCCCTGGAAGGAGCCCGAACACTGAAGCTTTCTTT. The variable domain in full, completed from reference TRBV19 and TRBJ1-1, reads DGGITQSPKYLFRKEGQNVTLSCEQNLNHDAMYWYRQDPGQGLRLIYYSQIVNDFQKGDIAEGYSVSREKKESFPLTVTSAQKNPTAFYLCASSPGRSPNTEAFFGQGTRLTVV.